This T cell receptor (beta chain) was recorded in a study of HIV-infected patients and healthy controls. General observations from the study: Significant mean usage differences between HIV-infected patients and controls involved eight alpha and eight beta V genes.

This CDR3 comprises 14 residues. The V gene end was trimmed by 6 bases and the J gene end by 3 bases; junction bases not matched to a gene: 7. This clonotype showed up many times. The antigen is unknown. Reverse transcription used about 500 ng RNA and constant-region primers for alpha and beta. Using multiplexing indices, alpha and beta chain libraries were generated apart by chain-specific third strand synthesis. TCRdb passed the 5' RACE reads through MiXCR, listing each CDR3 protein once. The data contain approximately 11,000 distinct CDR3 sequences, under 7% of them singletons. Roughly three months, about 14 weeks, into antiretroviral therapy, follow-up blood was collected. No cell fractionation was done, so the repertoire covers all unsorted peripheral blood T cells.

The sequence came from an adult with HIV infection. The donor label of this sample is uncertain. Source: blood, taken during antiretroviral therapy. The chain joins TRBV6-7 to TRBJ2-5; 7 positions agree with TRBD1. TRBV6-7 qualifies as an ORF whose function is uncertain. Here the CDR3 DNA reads TGTGCCAGCAGCCGGGACAGACAAAAAGAGACCCAGTACTTC. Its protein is CASSRDRQKETQYF.